These 28 T cell receptor beta chains originate from one sample sequenced in a study of identifying expanded T cells in peripheral blood (dated by TCRdb to the late 2010s). The protocol used for the library was the immunoSEQ multiplex PCR assay. Sourced from immuneACCESS, this table was stored by TCRdb with only in-frame sequences that have V and J called. A share of the clones is absent; for the studies checked, an unresolved V gene accounts for under half, and the remainder has no known explanation. A total of 100,000 or so clones appear in this sample, about nine tenths of them only once. The ten largest clones capture roughly 15% of the sample. The sequenced material came from blood. These receptors all come from a person between 18 and 75 years old in good health.

The chain joins TRBV19 to TRBJ2-1, with 8 bases that match TRBD2. CDR3 length: 14 residues. The trim removed 8 bases at V and 0 bases at J, leaving 3 bases unmatched. Germline CDR1 and CDR2: LNHDA and SQIVND (reference sequence). The CDR3 is CASDSGASYNEQFF. Here the CDR3 DNA reads TGTGCCAGTGATAGCGGGGCCTCCTACAATGAGCAGTTCTTC.

The chain employs TRBV29-1 and TRBJ2-1; TRBD2 agrees at 10 bases. Germline trimming cut 4 bases from V and 6 bases from J; bases unmatched to any gene: 3. The CDR3 runs to 13 residues. CDR1 and CDR2 from the germline V gene are SQVTM and ANQGSEA. CDR3 nucleotides: TGCAGCGTTGGGCTAGCGGGAGTCAATGAGCAGTTCTTC. The encoded protein is CSVGLAGVNEQFF.

This chain's CDR3 is CASSVAGLGELFF. The CDR3, as DNA: TGTGCCAGCAGCGTAGCGGGGCTCGGGGAGCTGTTTTTT. The J gene is TRBJ2-2, the V gene TRBV9; D may match TRBD1 or TRBD2 (5 bases each). V lost 0 bases and J 7 bases, leaving 7 bases between the germline ends. Germline V gene lookup returns CDR1 SGDLS and CDR2 YYNGEE. The CDR3 covers 13 residues.

The CDR3 nucleotides are TGTGCCAGCAGTTTACTCAGGGGGACGTGGAACGAGCAGTACTTC. Translating it yields CASSLLRGTWNEQYF. This sequence joins TRBV27 and TRBJ2-7, with TRBD1 matching over 7 bases. With 2 bases clipped from V and 5 bases from J, the junction kept 9 bases outside the gene matches. This CDR3 region has 15 residues. CDR1 is MNHEY, CDR2 SMNVEV, per germline (reference sequence).

This rearrangement joins TRBV7-8 to TRBJ2-5; 9 bases line up with TRBD1. Germline CDR1 is SGHVS and CDR2 is FQNEAQ. This CDR3 contains 14 residues. With 5 bases clipped from V and 5 bases from J, the junction kept 6 bases outside the gene matches. For the CDR3, the DNA is TGTGCCAGCAGCCGGGGACAGGGAAGTGAGACCCAGTACTTC. This encodes CASSRGQGSETQYF.

The chain uses TRBV7-9 and TRBJ1-6, with TRBD1 as a possible D gene (5 bases). This CDR3 spans 14 amino acids. The germline V and J ends were trimmed by 1 base and 9 bases, with 10 bases remaining between them. Germline CDR1 is SEHNR and CDR2 is FQNEAQ (reference sequence). The CDR3 sequence is CASSLEGAGSPLHF. The CDR3 coding sequence is TGTGCCAGCAGCTTAGAAGGGGCGGGTTCACCCCTCCACTTT.

This clone was found once. The chain employs TRBV11-1 and TRBJ2-7, with TRBD1 identical over 8 bases. V was pared by 3 bases and J by 2 bases, with 0 bases of the junction left unmatched. CDR3 length: 13 amino acids. CDR1 and CDR2 from the germline V gene are SGHAT and FQDESV (reference sequence). The CDR3 region is CASSLTGAYEQYF. In nucleotides, the CDR3 is TGTGCCAGCAGCTTGACAGGGGCCTACGAGCAGTACTTC.

The chain carries TRBV6-4 and TRBJ2-1, with 9 bases lining up with TRBD2. Germline V lookup: CDR1 MRHNA, CDR2 SNTAGT. The CDR3 covers 16 residues. The junction had 7 bases not matched to a gene; V was cut back by 0 bases and J by 7 bases. For the CDR3, the DNA is TGTGCCAGCAGTGACTCGAGTCTAGCGGGATTGAATGAGCAGTTCTTC. Translated: CASSDSSLAGLNEQFF.

The chain is built from TRBV29-1 and TRBJ2-7; 7 positions agree with TRBD2. Germline V gene sequence: CDR1 SQVTM, CDR2 ANQGSEA. The CDR3 has 13 amino acids. V lost 8 bases to trimming and J lost 1 base; unmatched junction nucleotides: 8. The CDR3 coding sequence is TGCAGCTTTAGACTAGCAAGGTCCTACGAGCAGTACTTC. This codes for CSFRLARSYEQYF.

This clone has only a few counts. The chain is built from TRBV5-1 and TRBJ2-3; the D is unclear. Germline V gene data show CDR1 as SGHRS and CDR2 as YFSETQ. The CDR3 runs to 12 residues. The germline V and J ends were trimmed by 4 bases and 6 bases, with 9 bases remaining between them. CDR3: CASSPETDTQYF. In DNA, the CDR3 is TGCGCCAGCAGCCCCGAGACTGATACGCAGTATTTT.

This sequence joins TRBV6-1 and TRBJ2-7; D might be TRBD2 (5 bases). V lost 0 bases, J lost 4 bases, and 7 bases lay in between. Looked up from germline, CDR1 is MNHNS and CDR2 is SASEGT. There are 13 residues in the CDR3. The CDR3 DNA reads TGTGCCAGCAGTGAAGCCGGGGTATACGAGCAGTACTTC. This gives the protein CASSEAGVYEQYF.

The chain carries TRBV25-1 and TRBJ2-1, with D uncertain. Germline V lookup: CDR1 MGHDK, CDR2 SYGVNS. V lost 3 bases to trimming and J lost 6 bases, with 12 bases between them. The CDR3 is 14 residues long. The CDR3 loop is CASSDPGPLNEQFF. In DNA form, the CDR3 reads TGTGCCAGCAGTGACCCCGGTCCCCTCAATGAGCAGTTCTTC.

The CDR3 is CAWSESGPSLHF. In nucleotides, the CDR3 is TGTGCCTGGTCAGAAAGCGGACCCTCTCTCCACTTT. The chain is built from TRBV30 and TRBJ1-6; the D is unclear. The germline V and J ends were trimmed by 5 bases and 16 bases, with 18 bases remaining between them. This CDR3 is built from 12 residues. From germline, CDR1 is GTSNPN and CDR2 SVGIG (reference sequence).

This clone occurred once. The V and J genes are TRBV28 and TRBJ1-4; no reliable D call. V was shortened by 4 bases and J by 8 bases, with 14 bases between the two germline ends. This CDR3 has 14 residues. Germline values: CDR1 MDHEN, CDR2 SYDVKM. The CDR3 coding sequence is TGTGCCAGCAGTTCTCAACCAACTGGCGAAAAACTGTTTTTT. Translation gives CASSSQPTGEKLFF.

The chain carries TRBV5-1 and TRBJ2-5; 11 bases are shared with TRBD2. The germline V gene has CDR1 SGHRS and CDR2 YFSETQ. V lost 0 bases, J lost 2 bases, and 6 bases stayed unmatched. This CDR3 contains 17 residues. CDR3 amino acids: CASSLAATSGIQETQYF. The CDR3 bases are TGCGCCAGCAGCTTGGCCGCGACTAGCGGGATACAAGAGACCCAGTACTTC. The variable domain in full, with the rest retrieved from reference TRBV5-1 and TRBJ2-5, is KAGVTQTPRYLIKTRGQQVTLSCSPISGHRSVSWYQQTPGQGLQFLFEYFSETQRNKGNFPGRFSGRQFSNSRSEMNVSTLELGDSALYLCASSLAATSGIQETQYFGPGTRLLVL.

J is TRBJ2-1 and V is TRBV5-3; unclear D gene. TRBV5-3 is annotated as an ORF whose role is uncertain. This CDR3 region has 12 residues. Trimming cost V 3 bases and J 4 bases, with 5 bases left between them. The CDR3 region is CARSWKYNEQFF. As DNA, the CDR3 is TGTGCCAGAAGCTGGAAGTACAATGAGCAGTTCTTC.

This clone was observed a few times. The chain recombines TRBV6-5 with TRBJ2-5, with a tentative D call TRBD2 (5 bases). CDR3 size: 12 residues. CDR1 is MNHEY, CDR2 SVGAGI, per germline. V lost 6 bases and J lost 7, with 12 bases in between. CDR3 protein: CASSQLEGTQYF. The CDR3 DNA reads TGTGCCAGCAGCCAACTCGAGGGGACCCAGTACTTC.

This chain connects TRBV4-3 to TRBJ1-5, with D unresolved. Germline lookup yields CDR1 LGHNA and CDR2 YSLEER. The CDR3 runs to 15 residues. V lost 1 base, J lost 5 bases, and 12 bases lay in between. CDR3 amino acids: CASSQAPGIDQPQHF. The DNA of the CDR3 is TGCGCCAGCAGCCAAGCCCCCGGGATTGATCAGCCCCAGCATTTT.

This sequence joins TRBV5-4 and TRBJ2-7, with D possibly matching TRBD2 (6 bases). CDR3 size: 16 residues. Per germline, CDR1 SGHNT and CDR2 YYREEE (reference sequence). Trimming shortened V by 3 bases and J by 0 bases, and 16 bases separated the two germline ends. CDR3 sequence (DNA): TGTGCCAGCAGCTGGACGGGACTCGTTGTCTCCTACGAGCAGTACTTC. It translates to CASSWTGLVVSYEQYF.

V and J are TRBV10-1 and TRBJ2-5, with D tentatively TRBD2 (7 bases). Deletions cut 4 bases from V and 5 bases from J, with 14 bases between. The CDR3 loop spans 14 amino acids. The germline V gene has CDR1 WNHNN and CDR2 SYGVQD (reference sequence). DNA of the CDR3: TGCGCCAGCAGTGGCCGGGGGGCTGGGGAGACCCAGTACTTC. Encoded protein: CASSGRGAGETQYF.

This chain joins TRBV19 and TRBJ1-2, with D unclear. The V gene lost 3 bases and the J gene lost 0 bases, with 11 bases spanning the gap. The germline CDR1 and CDR2 sequences are LNHDA and SQIVND (reference sequence). The CDR3 is 15 amino acids. CDR3 protein: CASSIVADPNYGYTF. The CDR3 DNA reads as TGTGCCAGTAGTATCGTCGCGGATCCTAACTATGGCTACACCTTC.

This chain joins TRBV6-5 and TRBJ2-7, with D perhaps TRBD2 (5 bases). V was pared by 6 bases and J by 7 bases, with 22 bases between. CDR1 and CDR2 from the germline V gene are MNHEY and SVGAGI. The CDR3 contains 15 residues. In DNA form, the CDR3 reads TGTGCCAGCAGCGCCCGCTTGGGCGGGCCCGGGGAGCAGTACTTC. Amino acid sequence: CASSARLGGPGEQYF.

In DNA, the CDR3 is TGTGCCAGCAGTTACCCGCATAGCGGGACCCCCAACGAGCAGTACTTC. It codes for CASSYPHSGTPNEQYF. V usage is TRBV6-6 and J usage is TRBJ2-7; 8 bases agree with TRBD2. This CDR3 region has 16 residues. The trim removed 2 bases at V and 5 bases at J, leaving 11 bases unmatched. Germline V lookup: CDR1 MNHNY, CDR2 SVGAGI (reference sequence).

The chain's CDR3 is CASSQAGAGISYEQYF. The CDR3 DNA is TGTGCCAGCAGCCAAGCGGGAGCGGGGATAAGTTACGAGCAGTACTTC. The chain joins TRBV4-2 to TRBJ2-7; 7 bases are a match to TRBD2. V gave up 1 base and J gave up 4 bases; unmatched junction bases: 10. This CDR3 is 16 amino acids long. Germline V CDR1 and CDR2: LGHNA, YNFKEQ.

V and J are TRBV6-6 and TRBJ2-2; TRBD2 matches at 10 bases. V lost 5 bases to trimming and J lost 6 bases; unmatched junction nucleotides: 9. The CDR3 loop spans 16 amino acids. Germline CDR1 and CDR2: MNHNY and SVGAGI (reference sequence). The CDR3 loop reads CASSLPSGRVPGELFF. CDR3 in DNA: TGTGCCAGCAGTCTACCTAGCGGGAGAGTCCCCGGGGAGCTGTTTTTT.

This clone was picked up many times. The V gene is TRBV5-6, the J gene TRBJ1-2; D gene unclear. This CDR3 spans 14 amino acids. Germline V gene sequence: CDR1 SGHDT, CDR2 YYEEEE. Trimming stripped 5 bases from V and 8 bases from J, with 19 bases between. The CDR3 protein is CASSFSDLGEGYTF. CDR3 DNA: TGTGCCAGCAGTTTCTCCGACCTTGGGGAGGGCTACACCTTC.

This sequence joins TRBV19 and TRBJ2-5; TRBD1 matches 9 bases. This CDR3 spans 14 amino acids. Germline-derived CDR1 and CDR2 are LNHDA and SQIVND (reference sequence). Trimming removed 7 bases from V and 8 bases from J; junction bases left unmatched: 11. The CDR3 DNA is TGTGCCAGTAATGTGGGGACAGGGAAGAGAACCCAGTACTTC. Translating it yields CASNVGTGKRTQYF.

This clone was detected only once. The rearrangement joins TRBV2 to TRBJ2-7, with 10 bases aligning to TRBD1. V gave up 8 bases and J gave up 6 bases; unmatched junction bases: 10. This CDR3 spans 14 amino acids. Germline CDR1 reads SNHLY; CDR2 reads FYNNEI. In DNA form, the CDR3 reads TGTGCCAGCGACCTTGACAGGGGGCTAAGCGAGCAGTACTTC. This codes for CASDLDRGLSEQYF.